One and the same sample provided the 26 T cell receptor beta chains below, sequenced in a study of blood T cell repertoires in COVID-19. Measured with immunoSEQ multiplex PCR; TCRdb has only the in-frame clones, and not every one. The sample shows 300,000 to 350,000 clones, 90% of them seen only once. The sample taken for sequencing was PBMCs or T cells enriched from blood (not recorded which). The receptors shown here come from a young woman with acute COVID-19.

The chain uses TRBV28 and TRBJ1-2; 8 positions match TRBD1. V lost 6 bases to trimming and J lost 2 bases; unmatched junction nucleotides: 5. The CDR3 covers 14 residues. Germline CDR1 and CDR2: MDHEN and SYDVKM. The CDR3 sequence: CASSAWTGNYGYTF. The DNA of the CDR3 is TGTGCCAGCAGCGCATGGACAGGGAACTATGGCTACACCTTC.

This chain connects TRBV6-2 or TRBV6-3 to TRBJ2-3, with TRBD2 identical over 9 bases. The V gene end was trimmed by 2 bases and the J gene end by 0 bases; junction bases not matched to a gene: 3. Germline V gives CDR1 MNHEY, CDR2 SVGEGT. This CDR3 is 16 amino acids long. The CDR3 nucleotides read TGTGCCAGCAGTTACGGTAGCGGGGGCAGCACAGATACGCAGTATTTT. It translates to CASSYGSGGSTDTQYF.

The chain combines TRBV9 with TRBJ1-5, with 8 bases fitting TRBD1. Germline loops: CDR1 SGDLS, CDR2 YYNGEE. The CDR3 loop spans 14 amino acids. J gave up 6 bases and V 4 bases, and 6 bases lay outside the gene matches. DNA of the CDR3: TGTGCCAGCAGCATGGACAGGGCGGTTCAGCCCCAGCATTTT. Its translation is CASSMDRAVQPQHF.

V usage is TRBV5-1 and J usage is TRBJ1-2; TRBD1 agrees at 9 bases. CDR3 length: 15 residues. V lost 3 bases and J lost 4; bases outside the gene matches: 7. CDR1 is SGHRS and CDR2 is YFSETQ in the germline V gene. CDR3 DNA sequence: TGCGCCAGCAGCTCTACAGGGGGCGCTGGCTATGGCTACACCTTC. Its translation: CASSSTGGAGYGYTF. Full variable domain (outside the CDR3, taken from reference TRBV5-1 and TRBJ1-2): KAGVTQTPRYLIKTRGQQVTLSCSPISGHRSVSWYQQTPGQGLQFLFEYFSETQRNKGNFPGRFSGRQFSNSRSEMNVSTLELGDSALYLCASSSTGGAGYGYTFGSGTRLTVV.

The chain is built from TRBV9 and TRBJ2-1, with 10 positions matching TRBD2. The length of the CDR3 is 14 residues. Germline V gene lookup returns CDR1 SGDLS and CDR2 YYNGEE. J lost 9 bases, V lost 2 bases, and 5 bases had no gene match. The CDR3 loop is CASSVGSGRLEQFF. In nucleotides, the CDR3 is TGTGCCAGCAGCGTGGGTAGCGGGAGGCTTGAGCAGTTCTTC.

This clone was seen only once. The chain uses TRBV7-8 and TRBJ1-1; D is unclear. The CDR3 has 13 amino acids. V was pared by 8 bases and J by 5 bases, with 15 bases between. Germline V gene data show CDR1 as SGHVS and CDR2 as FQNEAQ. Here the CDR3 DNA reads TGTGCCAGCCTACCAAATACGGGGACTGAAGCTTTCTTT. It specifies CASLPNTGTEAFF.

J is TRBJ2-5 and V is TRBV27, with D tentatively TRBD2 (6 bases). The V end lost 3 bases, the J end lost 5 bases, and 13 bases lay between the germline ends. The CDR3 has 14 residues. CDR1 is MNHEY, CDR2 SMNVEV, per germline (reference sequence). The CDR3 sequence is CASSFGGSWETQYF. The DNA of the CDR3 is TGTGCCAGCAGTTTTGGGGGGTCCTGGGAGACCCAGTACTTC.

The chain recombines TRBV6-4 with TRBJ1-3; 9 bases agree with TRBD1. This CDR3 is built from 16 residues. CDR1 and CDR2 from the germline V gene are MRHNA and SNTAGT. The trim removed 3 bases at V and 4 bases at J, leaving 7 bases unmatched. Here the CDR3 reads CASSERDRGSGNTIYF. The DNA of the CDR3 is TGTGCCAGCAGTGAACGAGACAGGGGGTCCGGAAACACCATATATTTT.

This clone has a single count. The chain uses TRBV3-1 (or the pseudogene TRBV3-2) and TRBJ1-5; a weak D match, TRBD1 (5 bases). V lost 0 bases and J 7 bases, leaving 13 bases between the germline ends. The CDR3 extends over 15 amino acids. The V gene's germline CDR1 is LGHDT and CDR2 YNNKEL (reference sequence). In nucleotides, the CDR3 is TGTGCCAGCAGCCAAGATAACGGGAGGGACCAGCCCCAGCATTTT. This codes for CASSQDNGRDQPQHF.

The count of this clone is one. The gene calls are TRBV27 and TRBJ1-2; TRBD1 is a possible D gene (6 bases). The CDR3 extends over 16 amino acids. Germline assignment: CDR1 MNHEY and CDR2 SMNVEV (reference sequence). Trimming stripped 4 bases from V and 2 bases from J, with 17 bases between. The CDR3 loop is CASSSQTYRENYGYTF. In DNA, the CDR3 is TGTGCCAGCAGTTCTCAAACGTACAGGGAAAACTATGGCTACACCTTC.

The chain joins TRBV25-1 to TRBJ1-2; 7 bases fit TRBD1. CDR1 and CDR2 from the germline V gene are MGHDK and SYGVNS. The V and J ends lost 4 bases and 4 bases, in that order; junction bases with no gene match: 9. There are 15 residues in the CDR3. The CDR3 region is CASSATYRGTYGYTF. The CDR3 bases are TGTGCCAGCAGTGCAACATACAGGGGAACCTATGGCTACACCTTC.

As for this clone: This specimen includes other DNA sequences encoding the same CDR3. The rearrangement uses TRBV27 and TRBJ1-1; 7 bases line up with TRBD1. With 6 bases clipped from V and 1 base from J, the junction kept 5 bases outside the gene matches. The CDR3 spans 14 residues. Germline V gene data show CDR1 as MNHEY and CDR2 as SMNVEV (reference sequence). CDR3 coding DNA: TGTGCCAGCAGGTCAGGGGGGACGAACACTGAAGCTTTCTTT. This gives the protein CASRSGGTNTEAFF.

The V call is TRBV9, the J call TRBJ2-7, with unresolved D. In germline, CDR1 is SGDLS, CDR2 YYNGEE. There are 16 residues in the CDR3. Trimming stripped 4 bases from V and 0 bases from J, with 17 bases between. The CDR3 loop is CASSPRGLLFSYEQYF. Written as DNA, the CDR3 is TGTGCCAGCAGCCCGAGAGGTCTCTTATTCTCCTACGAGCAGTACTTC.

The V gene is TRBV2, the J gene TRBJ2-5; 11 positions match TRBD2. From germline, CDR1 is SNHLY and CDR2 FYNNEI. V shed 6 bases and J 3 bases; nucleotides not matched to a gene: 3. The CDR3 spans 14 residues. The CDR3 loop reads CASRPTSGKETQYF. DNA for the CDR3: TGTGCCAGCAGACCGACTAGCGGGAAAGAGACCCAGTACTTC. Filled out from reference TRBV2 and TRBJ2-5, the complete variable domain reads EPEVTQTPSHQVTQMGQEVILRCVPISNHLYFYWYRQILGQKVEFLVSFYNNEISEKSEIFDDQFSVERPDGSNFTLKIRSTKLEDSAMYFCASRPTSGKETQYFGPGTRLLVL.

This clone has only a few counts. The chain uses TRBV5-4 and TRBJ1-6; D is ambiguous. Per germline, CDR1 SGHNT and CDR2 YYREEE (reference sequence). The CDR3 runs 14 residues. V was clipped by 7 bases and J by 3 bases, with 11 bases between them. The CDR3 is CASAEGNYNSPLHF. CDR3 bases: TGTGCCAGCGCCGAGGGCAACTATAATTCACCCCTCCACTTT.

The chain links TRBV11-3 to TRBJ2-5, with D unclear. Germline loops: CDR1 SGHNT, CDR2 YENEEA. V lost 4 bases and J lost 7, with 13 bases in between. This CDR3 is 13 amino acids long. The CDR3 DNA follows: TGTGCCAGCAGCTCAGACGAGGCCTTGACCCAGTACTTC. Its translation: CASSSDEALTQYF.

The chain has TRBV27 and TRBJ1-4; 7 positions agree with TRBD1. The CDR3 has 14 residues. The V gene's germline CDR1 is MNHEY and CDR2 SMNVEV (reference sequence). V lost 5 bases to trimming and J lost 7 bases; unmatched junction nucleotides: 7. The CDR3 DNA is TGTGCCAGCAGTGCACAGGGGCAGCGTGAAAAACTGTTTTTT. As protein: CASSAQGQREKLFF. Full variable domain (rest looked up from reference TRBV27 and TRBJ1-4): EAQVTQNPRYLITVTGKKLTVTCSQNMNHEYMSWYRQDPGLGLRQIYYSMNVEVTDKGDVPEGYKVSRKEKRNFPLILESPSPNQTSLYFCASSAQGQREKLFFGSGTQLSVL.

The rearrangement links TRBV7-8 to TRBJ1-2; no reliable D call. V was trimmed by 5 bases and J by 7 bases, leaving 14 bases between them. This CDR3 contains 13 residues. Germline CDR1 and CDR2: SGHVS and FQNEAQ. The chain's CDR3 is CASSRYREGGYTF. Written as DNA, the CDR3 is TGTGCCAGCAGCCGATACCGGGAAGGTGGCTACACCTTC.

This chain joins TRBV7-9 and TRBJ1-5; D gene unclear. This CDR3 is 13 amino acids long. The germline V gene encodes CDR1 SEHNR and CDR2 FQNEAQ (reference sequence). The V and J ends lost 3 bases and 6 bases respectively, with 9 bases between them. DNA of the CDR3: TGTGCCAGCAGCTTGGAGTGGAGTCAGCCCCAGCATTTT. Translated: CASSLEWSQPQHF.

The V gene is TRBV6-5, the J gene TRBJ1-1; 9 bases agree with TRBD1. The J segment lost 2 bases and the V segment lost 5 bases, leaving 6 bases of the junction unmatched. CDR3 size: 15 residues. Germline V CDR1 and CDR2: MNHEY, SVGAGI. CDR3: CASSPRQGVNTEAFF. The DNA of the CDR3 is TGTGCCAGCAGTCCCCGACAGGGGGTCAACACTGAAGCTTTCTTT.

CDR3 sequence: CASSSPQGTSGHNEQFF. The CDR3 nucleotides read TGTGCCAGCAGCTCCCCACAGGGGACTAGCGGACACAATGAGCAGTTCTTC. The V gene is TRBV7-3, the J gene TRBJ2-1, with 11 bases identical to TRBD2. V dropped 4 bases and J dropped 5; count of bases not matched to a gene: 10. From germline, CDR1 is SGHTA and CDR2 FQGTGA. The CDR3 has 17 amino acids.

The chain is built from TRBV28 and TRBJ2-7, with 10 positions matching TRBD1. The J segment lost 7 bases and the V segment lost 4 bases, leaving 4 bases of the junction unmatched. CDR1 and CDR2 from the germline V gene are MDHEN and SYDVKM. This CDR3 is 13 amino acids long. The CDR3 DNA reads TGTGCCAGCAGTTCGGGACAGGGGTGGGAGCAGTACTTC. Residues: CASSSGQGWEQYF.

V usage is TRBV19 and J usage is TRBJ2-1; TRBD2 is a possible D gene (7 bases). The CDR3 is made up of 16 amino acids. The germline V gene has CDR1 LNHDA and CDR2 SQIVND (reference sequence). The germline V and J ends were trimmed by 3 bases and 7 bases, with 19 bases remaining between them. CDR3 amino acids: CASSMEGGGKWNEQFF. The CDR3 nucleotides read TGTGCCAGTAGTATGGAGGGGGGGGGTAAGTGGAATGAGCAGTTCTTC.

This rearrangement joins TRBV3-1 (or the pseudogene TRBV3-2) to TRBJ1-2; D call uncertain. CDR3 length: 13 residues. Germline CDR1 reads LGHDT; CDR2 reads YNNKEL (reference sequence). Trimming shortened V by 4 bases and J by 8 bases, and 14 bases separated the two germline ends. The CDR3 nucleotides are TGTGCCAGCAGCCTTAATTTGAGAGGAGGCTACACCTTC. Encoded protein: CASSLNLRGGYTF.

This rearrangement joins TRBV6-5 to TRBJ2-7, with 8 bases that match TRBD2. The length of the CDR3 is 12 residues. From germline, CDR1 is MNHEY and CDR2 SVGAGI. The ends lost 11 bases at V and 7 bases at J; junction bases unmatched: 10. As DNA, the CDR3 is TGTGCCGCAGCGGGGGCGACGAGGGAGCAGTACTTC. Its protein is CAAAGATREQYF.

This sequence joins TRBV12-5 and TRBJ2-5, with a tentative D call TRBD1 (5 bases). CDR1 and CDR2 from the germline V gene are LGHNT and FRNRAP. The CDR3 contains 13 residues. V was clipped by 1 base and J by 5 bases, with 8 bases between them. In DNA form, the CDR3 reads TGTGCTAGTGGTTTGGGGCAGGGTGAGACCCAGTACTTC. Residues: CASGLGQGETQYF.